Sequencing of this T cell receptor (beta chain) was carried out in a study of tumor-infiltrating lymphocytes in localized non-small cell lung cancer. Germline CDR1 LNHDA, CDR2 SQIVND (reference sequence). V lost 0 bases to trimming and J lost 1 base, with 12 bases between them. This CDR3 spans 16 amino acids. Only in-frame clones appear in the TCRdb table, and some are missing; sequencing was by immunoSEQ multiplex PCR. The repertoire holds under 35,000 clones, with 70% to 90% as singletons. The sequence was obtained from a human donor with non-small cell lung cancer. The sequencing input was lung tumor tissue. V usage is TRBV19 and J usage is TRBJ1-1; D perhaps matches TRBD1 (5 bases). The CDR3: CASSIDRRGSNTEAFF. In DNA, the CDR3 is TGTGCCAGTAGTATAGATCGTCGGGGCTCGAACACTGAAGCTTTCTTT.